The clone carrying this TCR beta chain was seen only a few times. This sample also contains other DNA sequences that code for the same CDR3. These data belong to a study of shared clonotypes between healthy human individuals. Donors had no recently reported acute infections or vaccinations and were HIV-negative. The CDR3 runs to 14 residues. Trimming stripped 0 bases from V and 4 bases from J, with 5 bases between. Germline CDR1 reads SGHRS; CDR2 reads YFSETQ. The table came from immunoSEQ multiplex PCR; TCRdb's copy has only in-frame clones and leaves some out. The sample includes fewer than 1.4 million clones, approximately 78% of them seen just once.

This receptor was obtained from a man between 18 and 35 years old in good health. Some clones in this sample may be carry-over from other donors' samples. V and J are TRBV5-1 and TRBJ2-6, with D unresolved. The sequenced material came from memory CD4+ T cells from PBMCs. The subset: CD45RA-negative fraction. CDR3 amino acids: CASSLAVGANVLTF. CDR3 DNA sequence: TGCGCCAGCAGCTTGGCCGTCGGGGCCAACGTCCTGACTTTC. The whole variable domain, filled in from reference TRBV5-1 and TRBJ2-6, reads KAGVTQTPRYLIKTRGQQVTLSCSPISGHRSVSWYQQTPGQGLQFLFEYFSETQRNKGNFPGRFSGRQFSNSRSEMNVSTLELGDSALYLCASSLAVGANVLTFGAGSRLTVL.